This T cell receptor (beta chain) was observed in a study of OX40 agonist ivuxolimab in advanced cancers. Whole-study context: Patients receiving dose escalation had hepatocellular carcinoma, melanoma, renal cell or head and neck cancer. Males comprised around 78% of the group, whose mean age was about 60 years (range roughly 23 to 90).

If patients had autoimmune disease history or systemic immunosuppression, they were excluded. With baseline, cycle 4 day 1, and cycle 7 day 1 as timepoints, blood was sampled. Some clones are missing from TCRdb's copy, which holds only in-frame ones; the method was immunoSEQ multiplex PCR. The table has about 130,000 clones, about 90% seen once; the top ten hold 0.8% to 1%. The CDR3 sequence is 11 residues long. Trimming left V 4 bases short and J 7 bases short, with 5 bases between. Germline values: CDR1 SGDLS, CDR2 YYNGEE. Sample: CD4+ or CD8+ T cells sorted from blood, taken in a trial of the OX40 agonist ivuxolimab. The receptor comes from an adult with an advanced solid tumor such as melanoma, head and neck, liver or kidney cancer. This chain connects TRBV9 to TRBJ2-2, with D unresolved. In DNA, the CDR3 is TGTGCCAGCAGCTCGTACGGGGAGCTGTTTTTT. Residues: CASSSYGELFF. The full variable domain, in which reference TRBV9 and TRBJ2-2 provide the parts outside the CDR3, is DSGVTQTPKHLITATGQRVTLRCSPRSGDLSVYWYQQSLDQGLQFLIQYYNGEERAKGNILERFSAQQFPDLHSELNLSSLELGDSALYFCASSSYGELFFGEGSRLTVL.